These 11 T cell receptor beta chains came from one sample sequenced in a study of a mutant IDH1 vaccine in newly diagnosed glioma. Sequencing was performed with immunoSEQ multiplex PCR; in TCRdb, only in-frame clones are kept and a portion is missing. Among about 62,000 clones listed, around four fifths were seen once. Regarding time point: week 47, end of study. It was 300 ug of mutant IDH1 20-mer peptide that made up each vaccine dose, given with topical imiquimod. No cognate antigen is known for these TCRs. Here the sequenced sample was PBMCs, taken from a glioma patient whose treatment included an IDH1 peptide vaccine. All receptors come from a man aged 25-40 years with glioma.

The rearrangement uses TRBV6-5 and TRBJ1-1; perhaps TRBD1 as D (5 bases). V lost 2 bases and J lost 0, with 7 bases in between. CDR3 size: 14 residues. Germline loops: CDR1 MNHEY, CDR2 SVGAGI. CDR3 loop: CASSYTDMNTEAFF. CDR3 nucleotides: TGTGCCAGCAGTTACACGGACATGAACACTGAAGCTTTCTTT.

The V call is TRBV28, the J call TRBJ1-5; D perhaps matches TRBD1 (6 bases). The V gene lost 7 bases and the J gene lost 2 bases, with 15 bases spanning the gap. Germline V gene lookup returns CDR1 MDHEN and CDR2 SYDVKM. The CDR3 contains 15 residues. The CDR3 loop is CASIGGGSGNQPQHF. The CDR3 nucleotides read TGTGCCAGCATCGGAGGGGGGTCGGGCAATCAGCCCCAGCATTTT.

The genes are TRBV2 and TRBJ1-4; 10 nucleotides match TRBD1. Trimming at V came to 8 bases and at J to 8 bases, leaving 2 bases not matched to a gene. In germline, CDR1 is SNHLY, CDR2 FYNNEI. This CDR3 is 12 amino acids long. As DNA, the CDR3 is TGTGCCAGCGGGACAGGGGAGGAAAAACTGTTTTTT. Its protein product is CASGTGEEKLFF.

This chain links TRBV19 with TRBJ1-2; 10 nucleotides align to TRBD1. The J segment lost 5 bases and the V segment lost 2 bases, leaving 11 bases of the junction unmatched. Germline loops: CDR1 LNHDA, CDR2 SQIVND (reference sequence). CDR3 length equals 17 residues. This CDR3 is CASSISGTTGGAYGYTF. The CDR3 DNA follows: TGTGCCAGTAGTATATCCGGCACGACAGGGGGCGCGTATGGCTACACCTTC.

The chain has TRBV29-1 and TRBJ2-1; 9 bases match TRBD2. Looked up from germline, CDR1 is SQVTM and CDR2 is ANQGSEA. V lost 2 bases, J lost 7 bases, and 9 bases stayed unmatched. CDR3 size: 15 residues. For the CDR3, the DNA is TGCAGCGTTGAACTCGGCGGGGGGGCGGGGAATGAGCAGTTCTTC. Amino acids: CSVELGGGAGNEQFF.

This chain joins TRBV6-5 and TRBJ2-7; maybe TRBD2 (6 bases). The ends were cut back, 4 bases at V and 0 bases at J, with 16 bases in the middle. This CDR3 contains 16 residues. The germline gives CDR1 MNHEY, CDR2 SVGAGI. In DNA, the CDR3 is TGTGCCAGCAGTTGGAGGGCCCAACCACTCTCCTACGAGCAGTACTTC. It specifies CASSWRAQPLSYEQYF.

On this clone itself: Other DNA variants within this sample encode the same CDR3. This chain joins TRBV5-1 and TRBJ1-3, with TRBD1 as a possible D gene (5 bases). In germline, CDR1 is SGHRS, CDR2 YFSETQ. V lost 5 bases and J lost 2, with 11 bases in between. The length of the CDR3 is 14 residues. In nucleotides, the CDR3 is TGCGCCAGCAGGTCCGGGACGCCTGGAAACACCATATATTTT. Translating gives CASRSGTPGNTIYF.

This rearrangement joins TRBV6-5 to TRBJ1-2; D perhaps matches TRBD1 (5 bases). The CDR3 extends over 15 amino acids. Germline CDR1 MNHEY, CDR2 SVGAGI. The V end lost 5 bases, the J end lost 2 bases, and 15 bases lay between the germline ends. CDR3 residues: CASSPHGGKNYGYTF. The CDR3 DNA sequence: TGTGCCAGCAGTCCCCATGGGGGAAAAAACTATGGCTACACCTTC.

This clone was observed a single time. The DNA for the CDR3 is TGTGCCAGTAGTAGACGGGGGGCCGAAGCTTTCTTT. Translated, it gives CASSRRGAEAFF. The chain links TRBV19 to TRBJ1-1; a weak D match, TRBD1 (6 bases). The CDR3 runs 12 residues. In germline, CDR1 is LNHDA, CDR2 SQIVND (reference sequence). Trimming took off 4 bases at V and 8 bases at J, with 11 bases between the two ends.

CDR3 in DNA: TGTGCCAGCAGCTTAACTAGCGGGGGGGTGTGGGGCACAGATACGCAGTATTTT. Residues: CASSLTSGGVWGTDTQYF. The chain carries TRBV5-4 and TRBJ2-3, with 13 bases identical to TRBD2. The V gene's germline CDR1 is SGHNT and CDR2 YYREEE (reference sequence). The CDR3 contains 18 residues. Trimming at V came to 2 bases and at J to 1 base, leaving 7 bases not matched to a gene. Full variable domain (missing parts from reference TRBV5-4 and TRBJ2-3): ETGVTQSPTHLIKTRGQQVTLRCSSQSGHNTVSWYQQALGQGPQFIFQYYREEENGRGNFPPRFSGLQFPNYSSELNVNALELDDSALYLCASSLTSGGVWGTDTQYFGPGTRLTVL.

This chain links TRBV6-5 with TRBJ1-3, with 9 nucleotides matching TRBD1. J gave up 4 bases and V 4 bases, and 5 bases lay outside the gene matches. The CDR3 has 15 amino acids. The germline V gene has CDR1 MNHEY and CDR2 SVGAGI. The CDR3 sequence: CASSSQGARGNTIYF. The CDR3 region has the DNA TGTGCCAGCAGTTCACAGGGGGCGCGCGGAAACACCATATATTTT.